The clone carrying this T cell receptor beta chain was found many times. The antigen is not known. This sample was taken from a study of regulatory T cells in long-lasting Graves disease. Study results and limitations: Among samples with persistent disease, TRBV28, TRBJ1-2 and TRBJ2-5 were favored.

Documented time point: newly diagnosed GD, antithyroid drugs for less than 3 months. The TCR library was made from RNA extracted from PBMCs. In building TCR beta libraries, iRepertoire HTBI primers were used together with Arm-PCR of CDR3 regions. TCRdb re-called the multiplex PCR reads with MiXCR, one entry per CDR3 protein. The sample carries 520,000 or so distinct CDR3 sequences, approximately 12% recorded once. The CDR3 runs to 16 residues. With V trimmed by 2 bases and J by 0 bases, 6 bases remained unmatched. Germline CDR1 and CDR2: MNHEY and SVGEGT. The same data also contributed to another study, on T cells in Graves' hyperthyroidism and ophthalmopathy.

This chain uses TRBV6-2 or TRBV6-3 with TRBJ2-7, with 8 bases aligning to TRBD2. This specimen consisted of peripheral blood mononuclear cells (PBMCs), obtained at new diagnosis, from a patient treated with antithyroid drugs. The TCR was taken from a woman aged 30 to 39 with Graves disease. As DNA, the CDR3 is TGTGCCAGCAGTTACGGGCGGGAGGACCGCTCCTACGAGCAGTACTTC. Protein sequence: CASSYGREDRSYEQYF.